This TCR beta chain was documented in a study of T cell responses to AZD1222 COVID-19 vaccine. The CDR3 sequence is 13 residues long. V was trimmed by 2 bases and J by 6 bases, leaving 11 bases between them. Germline CDR1 and CDR2: MNHEY and SVGAGI. Measured with immunoSEQ multiplex PCR; TCRdb has only the in-frame clones, and not every one. The sample comprises 130,000 to 150,000 clones, roughly 91% of which are singletons, and approximately 2% rests with the top ten. The sequenced sample was peripheral blood, obtained on day 0 of AZD1222 vaccination. The sequence came from an adult in good health. This rearrangement joins TRBV6-5 to TRBJ2-7; no clear D. CDR3 DNA sequence: TGTGCCAGCAGTTACACCCCCCATGGCGAGCAGTACTTC. This gives the protein CASSYTPHGEQYF.